This record concerns one TCR beta chain sequence. Its target antigen remains unknown. There are no base qualities to consult, and no much larger clone falls within one base. In the germline V gene (reference sequence), CDR1 corresponds to MNHNY and CDR2 to SVGAGI. Relative to germline, V is missing 5 bases and J is missing 6 bases, with 12 bases of the junction outside any gene match. The CDR3 runs 15 residues from the cysteine to the phenylalanine. Kept here is only the CDR3 DNA, which spans 45 bases and is read in frame from base 1. These data originate in a study of cytomegalovirus exposure and HLA in healthy donors (TCRdb year 2017). In the study overall: According to a later analysis, one platform produced both the roughly 120 validation repertoires and the 620 or so repertoires of the first cohort. To predict cytomegalovirus infection status, the study brought together high-throughput TCR immunosequencing, statistical association of individual TCRs with disease status, and machine learning. The study aimed to test whether cataloging public T cell receptors could reveal signatures of past pathogen exposure. Besides the first cohort of roughly 640 subjects, a separate validation cohort made up of over 95 different subjects was used.

The paper as a whole reports these results and caveats: A later analysis had no HLA typing for the validation cohort, so co-occurrence there was scored across all 130 or so repertoires. A few of the identified cytomegalovirus-associated TCR beta chains were confirmed in vitro to be specific for cytomegalovirus antigens. A later analysis found that TCRs clustered in the first cohort also tended to co-occur in the 120 validation repertoires, with more than 90% of cluster scores above 0. In the study, roughly 160 TCR beta chains were listed as associated with cytomegalovirus. Cytomegalovirus status was reported to be diagnosed by the classifier with high specificity and sensitivity in both the original and validation cohorts. According to the authors, the approach could potentially be generalized to other disease states and immunological phenotypes. Across donors, most TCR sequences were observed very rarely, whereas some public TCRs were present in many individuals.

To prepare the library, the immunoSEQ multiplex PCR assay was applied. Per the authors' processing: To diagnose cytomegalovirus status from the catalog of TCR beta chain sequences, a statistical classification framework was built. The clones in this table, taken by TCRdb from immuneACCESS, are in-frame only. Not every clone is retained; where verified, under half of the shortfall comes from an unresolved V gene, and the cause of the rest is unknown. V and J calls and clone size are as listed in that table; D and trimming were resolved from the DNA. The sample has fewer than 120,000 clones on record, roughly 90% of them singletons. The ten largest clonotypes hold approximately 1.4% of the sample. The donors were included in the validation cohort of some 120 subjects, a group kept apart from the approximately 650-subject first cohort.

Source material: PBMCs. The rearranged chain carries TRBV6-6 and TRBJ1-2; TRBD1 fits 7 bases in the junction. The clonotype was recovered from a woman aged 25 to 45 in good health and CMV-seropositive. Here the CDR3 is given as CASSPLDRVYDGYTF. DNA sequence: TGTGCCAGCAGTCCCTTAGACAGGGTTTATGATGGCTACACCTTC.